Shown below are 4 T cell receptor beta chains from a single sample sequenced in a study of T cell responses to AZD1222 COVID-19 vaccine. Here immunoSEQ multiplex PCR was the method, and the copy in TCRdb shows in-frame clones only, minus some. The data contain 130,000 to 150,000 clones, approximately 93% of them singletons. The sample in question was peripheral blood, obtained after recovery from COVID-19. Receptor source: an adult who had recovered from COVID-19.

This clone was recorded once. The chain employs TRBV7-9 and TRBJ2-3; 9 bases match TRBD2. Germline CDR1 SEHNR, CDR2 FQNEAQ (reference sequence). V trimming: 6 bases; J trimming: 7 bases; junction bases outside the gene matches: 11. The CDR3 covers 15 residues. The CDR3 here is CASSLSREGTNTQYF. For the CDR3, the DNA is TGTGCCAGCAGTCTTTCGCGGGAGGGGACAAATACGCAGTATTTT.

The chain recombines TRBV7-8 with TRBJ2-7; weak D call: TRBD1 (5 bases). The V end lost 1 base, the J end lost 4 bases, and 14 bases lay between the germline ends. The CDR3 spans 15 residues. The V gene's germline CDR1 is SGHVS and CDR2 FQNEAQ. Written as DNA, the CDR3 is TGTGCCAGCAGCTTAGTTCAGGGTTCGTCGTACGAGCAGTACTTC. Its protein is CASSLVQGSSYEQYF.

Only one count was recorded for this clone. The chain employs TRBV7-9 and TRBJ2-5, with a tentative D call TRBD2 (7 bases). Germline lookup yields CDR1 SEHNR and CDR2 FQNEAQ (reference sequence). This CDR3 spans 14 amino acids. V was clipped by 1 base and J by 4 bases, with 10 bases between them. CDR3 in amino acids: CASSLVGGLETQYF. CDR3 in DNA: TGTGCCAGCAGCTTAGTCGGGGGGCTAGAGACCCAGTACTTC.

This chain connects TRBV6-1 to TRBJ2-7; D unclear. Between the trimmed V and J ends, which lost 2 bases and 7 bases, there was a span of 12 bases. The CDR3 is 13 residues long. Germline V gene data show CDR1 as MNHNS and CDR2 as SASEGT. CDR3: CASSEPLIREQYF. The DNA for the CDR3 is TGTGCCAGCAGTGAACCCCTAATACGAGAGCAGTACTTC.